This T cell receptor beta chain appears in the sequencing data of a study of shared clonotypes between healthy human individuals. This clone came up a few times. Clones were sequenced by immunoSEQ multiplex PCR, and TCRdb holds only the in-frame ones, with some missing. The repertoire has hundreds of thousands of clones, 74% of them found once; the top ten carry roughly 1.7%. The V end lost 5 bases, the J end lost 1 base, and 20 bases lay between the germline ends. Germline loops: CDR1 SQVTM, CDR2 ANQGSEA. There are 16 residues in the CDR3. The source of this sequence is a woman aged 30 to 39 in good health. This sequence joins TRBV29-1 and TRBJ1-1; no clear D. Specimen: memory CD4+ T cells sorted from blood. Subset indicated: CD45RA-negative fraction. CDR3 nucleotides: TGCAGCGTTTTCTATTTGGGGTCGACATCGAACACTGAAGCTTTCTTT. Its protein is CSVFYLGSTSNTEAFF.